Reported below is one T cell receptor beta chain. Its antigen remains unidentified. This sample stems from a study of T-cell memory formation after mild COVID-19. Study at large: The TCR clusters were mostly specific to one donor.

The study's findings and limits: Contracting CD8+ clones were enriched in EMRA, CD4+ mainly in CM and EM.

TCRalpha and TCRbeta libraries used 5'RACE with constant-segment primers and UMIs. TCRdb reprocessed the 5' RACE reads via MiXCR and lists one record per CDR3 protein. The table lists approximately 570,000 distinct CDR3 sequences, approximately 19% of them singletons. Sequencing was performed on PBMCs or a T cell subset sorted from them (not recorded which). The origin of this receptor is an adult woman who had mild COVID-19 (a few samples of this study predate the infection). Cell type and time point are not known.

The CDR3 nucleotides read TGTGCCAGCTCACCAACGAACGTACGGGTTACTGAAGCTTTCTTT. Its protein product is CASSPTNVRVTEAFF. The rearrangement joins TRBV18 to TRBJ1-1; D is undetermined. The CDR3 consists of 15 residues. With 2 bases removed from V and 5 bases from J, the gap between germline ends came to 15 bases. Germline V CDR1 and CDR2: KGHSH, LQKENI.